Sequencing of this T cell receptor (beta chain) was carried out in a study of T-cell reconstitution after alpha-beta-depleted transplantation in children. Preparation of the TCRbeta library used unique molecular identifiers. Each CDR3 protein is one row after TCRdb ran MiXCR on the PCR reads. The sample lists about 490,000 distinct CDR3 sequences, 10% occurring once. This CDR3 has 13 amino acids. Germline values: CDR1 LGHNA, CDR2 YSLEER. V was cut by 1 base and J by 5 bases, with 8 bases left in between. This clonotype has at least ten counts. This receptor was identified in a child aged 2-15 years with inherited bone marrow failure, due to receive a stem cell transplant. The sample in question was PBMCs, obtained before TCRalphabeta/CD19-depleted stem cell transplant. The V call is TRBV4-3, the J call TRBJ1-1; D ambiguous. The CDR3 here is CASSQGTSTEAFF. The DNA of the CDR3 is TGCGCCAGCAGCCAAGGGACGTCGACTGAAGCTTTCTTT.